The rows below give T cell receptor beta chains drawn from one sample of a study of post-analysis software for immune sequencing data. TCRdb called the PCR reads again in MiXCR, with one record for every CDR3 protein. This table holds about 430,000 distinct CDR3 sequences, 39% found once. Specimen: blood. These receptors came from a girl aged 2-15 years with multiple sclerosis. Both conserved end residues are trimmed from each CDR3. The order of the fields is J gene, clone size, V gene, CDR3 protein. For some rows the clone size is stated as once, few or many, or as a class when expanded; others skip it.

TRBJ1-2 | NA | TRBV7-2 | ASSLASSGLYGYT
TRBJ1-2 | NA | TRBV11-2 | ASSPGQGSYGYT
TRBJ2-7 | NA | TRBV5-1 | ASSFRIRVNTHQSAYEQY
TRBJ1-2 | NA | TRBV10-3 | AISESKGPNEGYT
TRBJ2-1 | NA | TRBV7-3 | ASSFEGRYNEQF
TRBJ2-1 | NA | TRBV29-1 | SVEDGLGEQF
TRBJ2-5 | NA | TRBV28 | ASSRGAGGTQY
TRBJ2-7 | NA | TRBV24-1 | ATGGTIREPTYEQY
NA | few | TRBV5-1 | ASSWDRGQGRSYEQY
TRBJ1-2 | NA | TRBV27 | ASSIRTGGVGGYT
TRBJ2-6 | NA | TRBV12-3/TRBV12-4 | ASSFPSAGANVLT
TRBJ1-1 | NA | TRBV12-5 | ASRQGVNTEAF
TRBJ1-1 | NA | TRBV7-3 | ASSLIGDTEAF
TRBJ1-2 | NA | TRBV12-3/TRBV12-4 | ASSLLGGYGYT
TRBJ1-2 | NA | TRBV4-2 | ASSQDSEGYGYT
TRBJ2-7 | once | TRBV11-2 | ASSLVATVLGEQY
TRBJ2-5 | NA | TRBV3-1 | ASSQDLAGGLIHEQY
TRBJ1-1 | NA | TRBV5-1 | ASSPIRAGMNTEAF
TRBJ1-2 | NA | TRBV18 | ASSPQDPKANYGYT
TRBJ1-5 | NA | TRBV12-3/TRBV12-4 | ASSWTGDQPQH
TRBJ2-3 | NA | TRBV28 | ATIGVPVTDTQY
TRBJ2-1 | NA | TRBV9 | ASSVFRNSPNEQF
TRBJ2-2 | NA | TRBV4-3 | ASSQDSWVTGELF
TRBJ2-1 | few | TRBV7-2 | ASSPLGLAGVGEQF
TRBJ2-7 | NA | TRBV5-5 | ASSLAKDVLGEQY
TRBJ2-7 | few | TRBV18 | ASSRTSDSYEQY